Each of the 27 T cell receptor beta chains below was sequenced from the same sample in a study of blood T cells in healthy people across ages. Primers used in a second PCR of roughly 6 to 12 cycles were a sample-barcoded 5' primer and a J-beta primer mix. Each CDR3 protein is one row after TCRdb ran MiXCR on the 5' RACE reads. The sample has around 800,000 distinct CDR3 sequences; around a quarter are singletons. These data also featured in a second study, about T cells of mothers and their children.

The sequenced material came from blood. These receptors were obtained from a boy between 10 and 17 years old in good health.

The chain links TRBV7-9 to TRBJ1-3; D is ambiguous. The V and J ends lost 5 bases and 5 bases respectively, with 16 bases between them. The length of the CDR3 is 15 residues. Germline loops: CDR1 SEHNR, CDR2 FQNEAQ (reference sequence). This chain's CDR3 is CASSPSWIARNTIYF. CDR3 DNA sequence: TGTGCCAGCAGCCCCTCATGGATAGCTAGAAACACCATATATTTT. Full variable domain (remainder filled in from reference TRBV7-9 and TRBJ1-3): DTGVSQNPRHKITKRGQNVTFRCDPISEHNRLYWYRQTLGQGPEFLTYFQNEAQLEKSRLLSDRFSAERPKGSFSTLEIQRTEQGDSAMYLCASSPSWIARNTIYFGEGSWLTVV.

This clonotype was seen a handful of times. V and J are TRBV27 and TRBJ2-5; 7 bases are a match to TRBD1. Germline V lookup: CDR1 MNHEY, CDR2 SMNVEV (reference sequence). The CDR3 spans 14 residues. Trimming cost V 6 bases and J 1 base; bases outside gene matches: 5. CDR3 coding DNA: TGTGCCAGCAGCGGGACAGACCTCCAAGAGACCCAGTACTTC. Its translation: CASSGTDLQETQYF.

The V and J genes are TRBV28 and TRBJ2-3, with 7 bases aligning to TRBD2. Germline CDR1 is MDHEN and CDR2 is SYDVKM. This CDR3 has 16 amino acids. V lost 7 bases and J lost 9; bases outside the gene matches: 19. The CDR3 here is CASTISEAVAGTTQYF. DNA for the CDR3: TGTGCCAGCACCATATCAGAGGCCGTAGCGGGCACCACGCAGTATTTT.

The J gene is TRBJ1-1, the V gene TRBV6-1; D gene unclear. Trimming left V 7 bases short and J 4 bases short, with 13 bases between. The V gene's germline CDR1 is MNHNS and CDR2 SASEGT. The length of the CDR3 is 13 residues. In DNA form, the CDR3 reads TGTGCCAGCACCTCAGCGATACTCACTGAAGCTTTCTTT. It codes for CASTSAILTEAFF.

This chain connects TRBV18 to TRBJ1-1; D gene ambiguous. Germline CDR1 is KGHSH and CDR2 is LQKENI. This CDR3 is 13 amino acids long. V shed 0 bases and J shed 6 bases, with 8 bases lying between them. DNA of the CDR3: TGTGCCAGCTCACCACCGTCCGGGCCTGAAGCTTTCTTT. Residues: CASSPPSGPEAFF.

The sample holds many counts of this clonotype. This chain uses TRBV28 with TRBJ2-7; D is uncertain. The CDR3 spans 11 residues. Trimming took 7 bases from V and 6 from J, leaving 10 bases between them. Per the germline V gene, CDR1 is MDHEN and CDR2 is SYDVKM. In nucleotides, the CDR3 is TGTGCCAGCATCTCTTCGGGCGAGCAGTACTTC. The encoded protein is CASISSGEQYF. Combining the CDR3 with reference TRBV28 and TRBJ2-7 gives the whole variable domain DVKVTQSSRYLVKRTGEKVFLECVQDMDHENMFWYRQDPGLGLRLIYFSYDVKMKEKGDIPEGYSVSREKKERFSLILESASTNQTSMYLCASISSGEQYFGPGTRLTVT.

This clonotype came up a few times. The chain links TRBV5-1 to TRBJ2-2; D not resolved. Trimming cost V 0 bases and J 1 base, with 7 bases left between them. The CDR3 totals 15 residues. Germline CDR1 SGHRS, CDR2 YFSETQ. This CDR3 is CASSLGAQNTGELFF. The CDR3 DNA sequence: TGCGCCAGCAGCTTGGGTGCGCAGAACACCGGGGAGCTGTTTTTT.

This sequence joins TRBV29-1 and TRBJ1-4; unclear D gene. The V gene lost 3 bases and the J gene lost 7 bases, with 6 bases spanning the gap. The CDR3 has 11 amino acids. Per germline, CDR1 SQVTM and CDR2 ANQGSEA. CDR3 loop: CSVESSEKLFF. The CDR3 nucleotides are TGCAGCGTTGAGAGTAGTGAAAAACTGTTTTTT.

V is TRBV20-1 and J is TRBJ1-2; D remains unclear. The CDR3 runs to 12 residues. In germline, CDR1 is DFQATT, CDR2 SNEGSKA (reference sequence). V shed 0 bases and J shed 8 bases, with 10 bases lying between them. This chain's CDR3 is CSARDPRHGYTF. The DNA for the CDR3 is TGCAGTGCTAGAGATCCCAGGCACGGCTACACCTTC.

This clonotype has a handful of counts. The chain combines TRBV2 with TRBJ1-3; 8 bases match TRBD1. CDR1 and CDR2 from the germline V gene are SNHLY and FYNNEI. With V trimmed by 6 bases and J by 0 bases, 10 bases remained unmatched. CDR3 length: 17 residues. CDR3: CASRQTGTGNSGNTIYF. CDR3 nucleotides: TGTGCCAGCAGGCAAACCGGGACAGGAAACTCTGGAAACACCATATATTTT.

This clonotype has only a few counts. This rearrangement joins TRBV29-1 to TRBJ2-5; 7 bases agree with TRBD1. The J call may be faulty, since TRBJ2-7 better matches the DNA end. The CDR3 is 12 amino acids. Germline V CDR1 and CDR2: SQVTM, ANQGSEA. For the CDR3, the DNA is TGCAGCGCCTGGGACAGAGGCTACGAGCAGTACTTC. Encoded protein: CSAWDRGYEQYF.

This clonotype was seen only a few times. The chain joins TRBV20-1 to TRBJ2-1; 9 bases are a match to TRBD1. The CDR3 has 13 residues. In germline, CDR1 is DFQATT, CDR2 SNEGSKA (reference sequence). J lost 6 bases, V lost 6 bases, and 6 bases had no gene match. CDR3 DNA sequence: TGCAGTGCGCCCGGGACAGGGTTCAATGAGCAGTTCTTC. Its translation: CSAPGTGFNEQFF.

The chain has TRBV29-1 and TRBJ2-7; 7 nucleotides align to TRBD1. Judging by the DNA end, TRBJ2-5 fits better; the J call may be wrong. CDR3 length equals 14 residues. The germline V gene has CDR1 SQVTM and CDR2 ANQGSEA. The CDR3, as DNA: TGCAGCGCCCCAACCACAGGGGACCAAGAGACCCAGTACTTC. Protein product: CSAPTTGDQETQYF.

The chain employs TRBV6-1 and TRBJ2-5; 10 bases fit TRBD2. There are 17 residues in the CDR3. From germline, CDR1 is MNHNS and CDR2 SASEGT. The J segment lost 4 bases and the V segment lost 6 bases, leaving 14 bases of the junction unmatched. CDR3 sequence: CASRADFRAGGPETQYF. CDR3 nucleotides: TGTGCCAGCAGGGCCGACTTTCGAGCGGGGGGGCCAGAGACCCAGTACTTC.

The chain couples TRBV4-1 to TRBJ2-2; tentative D call: TRBD2 (5 bases). Trimming pared 2 bases from V and 2 bases from J, leaving 12 bases between. The CDR3 spans 16 residues. Germline values: CDR1 MGHRA, CDR2 YSYEKL. This chain's CDR3 is CASSQLGILNTGELFF. Here the CDR3 DNA reads TGCGCCAGCAGCCAACTCGGGATTCTTAACACCGGGGAGCTGTTTTTT.

The V and J genes are TRBV20-1 and TRBJ2-3; 10 bases fit TRBD2. The J segment lost 5 bases and the V segment lost 6 bases, leaving 5 bases of the junction unmatched. The length of the CDR3 is 13 residues. From germline, CDR1 is DFQATT and CDR2 SNEGSKA (reference sequence). CDR3 amino acids: CSAERGGGDTQYF. The CDR3 bases are TGCAGTGCAGAGCGGGGGGGCGGAGATACGCAGTATTTT.

V is TRBV5-1 and J is TRBJ1-2; D is ambiguous. The CDR3 sequence is 14 residues long. Trimming left V 4 bases short and J 6 bases short, with 16 bases between. Germline V gene data show CDR1 as SGHRS and CDR2 as YFSETQ. The CDR3 sequence is CASSTDQALDGYTF. For the CDR3, the DNA is TGCGCCAGCAGCACGGACCAAGCCTTGGATGGCTACACCTTC.

This clonotype was found a few times. The V gene is TRBV27, the J gene TRBJ2-3; TRBD2 aligns across 13 bases. Trimming removed 7 bases from V and 4 bases from J; junction bases left unmatched: 2. The V gene's germline CDR1 is MNHEY and CDR2 SMNVEV (reference sequence). This CDR3 region has 14 residues. This chain's CDR3 is CASTTSGGADTQYF. CDR3 in DNA: TGTGCCAGCACCACTAGCGGGGGGGCAGATACGCAGTATTTT.

Only a few counts were recorded for this clonotype. V is TRBV5-5 and J is TRBJ2-3; 8 nucleotides agree with TRBD2. Germline V gene sequence: CDR1 SGHKS, CDR2 YYEKEE (reference sequence). With V trimmed by 6 bases and J by 2 bases, 8 bases remained unmatched. CDR3 length: 15 residues. CDR3 in amino acids: CASTPGTSSTDTQYF. In nucleotides, the CDR3 is TGTGCCAGCACCCCCGGGACTAGTTCCACAGATACGCAGTATTTT.

The chain joins TRBV23-1 to TRBJ2-1; D unresolved. TRBV23-1 is flagged as an ORF with uncertain function. The CDR3 totals 13 residues. Trimming removed 4 bases from V and 8 bases from J, with 12 bases in between. The CDR3 DNA sequence: TGCGCCAGCAGTCCCACGGAGAGCGATGAGCAGTTCTTC. Its translation is CASSPTESDEQFF.

The sample holds many counts of this clonotype. The chain couples TRBV12-3 or TRBV12-4 to TRBJ2-5; 10 positions agree with TRBD2. Unmatched junction bases numbered 8, after V lost 6 bases and J lost 7 bases. The CDR3 consists of 14 residues. Here the CDR3 DNA reads TGTGCCAGCAGCCTGGGACTAGCGTCTGGGACCCAGTACTTC. Its protein product is CASSLGLASGTQYF.

This clonotype was counted only a few times. The chain is built from TRBV7-9 and TRBJ2-7; no reliable D call. Deletions cut 5 bases from V and 7 bases from J, with 9 bases between. CDR1 is SEHNR and CDR2 is FQNEAQ in the germline V gene (reference sequence). The CDR3 is made up of 11 amino acids. CDR3 in amino acids: CASSHGLEQYF. As DNA, the CDR3 is TGTGCCAGCAGCCACGGGTTGGAGCAGTACTTC.

This clonotype showed up just a few times. CDR3 sequence: CASSSQRTSGSYEQYF. CDR3 coding DNA: TGTGCCAGCAGCTCCCAACGGACTAGCGGCTCCTACGAGCAGTACTTC. The V and J genes are TRBV7-9 and TRBJ2-7; 10 positions match TRBD2. V was clipped by 4 bases and J by 0 bases; unmatched bases: 6. The CDR3 covers 16 residues. In germline, CDR1 is SEHNR, CDR2 FQNEAQ (reference sequence).

J is TRBJ2-5 and V is TRBV20-1; D is tentatively TRBD1 or TRBD2 (5 bases each). Trimming took off 5 bases at V and 3 bases at J, with 22 bases between the two ends. The CDR3 has 16 amino acids. Per germline, CDR1 DFQATT and CDR2 SNEGSKA (reference sequence). This CDR3 reads CSAPGDAALGEETQYF. CDR3 coding DNA: TGCAGTGCTCCCGGGGACGCGGCGCTCGGGGAAGAGACCCAGTACTTC.

The chain has TRBV12-3 or TRBV12-4 and TRBJ2-6; D unclear. CDR3 length equals 17 residues. V lost 5 bases and J lost 1, with 15 bases in between. The CDR3 region is CASSPRSYLSGANVLTF. For the CDR3, the DNA is TGTGCCAGCAGTCCACGAAGTTACTTATCTGGGGCCAACGTCCTGACTTTC.

This clonotype was detected ten times or more. V and J are TRBV20-1 and TRBJ1-2; D remains unclear. Germline V gives CDR1 DFQATT, CDR2 SNEGSKA (reference sequence). Trimming cost V 3 bases and J 6 bases, with 17 bases left between them. The CDR3 contains 14 residues. CDR3 coding DNA: TGCAGTGCTAGTTCTTCCCCGGGTTCCGATGGCTACACCTTC. Translated: CSASSSPGSDGYTF.

This chain uses TRBV12-3 or TRBV12-4 with TRBJ2-7; 12 bases agree with TRBD1. The CDR3 sequence is 16 residues long. Trimming removed 3 bases from V and 6 bases from J; junction bases left unmatched: 9. This chain's CDR3 is CASSFQSGTGGLEQYF. The CDR3 region has the DNA TGTGCCAGCAGTTTCCAATCCGGGACAGGGGGCCTCGAGCAGTACTTC.